These T cell receptor beta chains were read from a single sample in a study of T cells in Graves' hyperthyroidism and ophthalmopathy. MiXCR, applied by TCRdb to the multiplex PCR reads, yields one record per CDR3 protein. The sample shows about 690,000 distinct CDR3 sequences, around 15% of them seen only once. Sequencing was performed on blood. The source of these receptors is a man aged 45-65 years with Graves' hyperthyroidism. CDR3s include the opening cysteine and the closing phenylalanine or tryptophan. D genes are given only for firm matches. The size entry is marked missing in some rows and otherwise reads once, few, many or a size class.

CDR3: CASSRLGRINEQFF
DNA: TGTGCCAGCAGTCGGCTGGGGAGAATCAATGAGCAGTTCTTC
D: -
J: TRBJ2-1
size: many
V: TRBV11-2

CDR3: CASSLMTGGEPQHF
DNA: TGCGCCAGCAGCCTGATGACAGGGGGCGAGCCCCAGCATTTT
D: TRBD1
J: TRBJ1-5
size: -
V: TRBV5-1

CDR3: CASSLWQGGQPQHF
DNA: TGTGCCAGCAGTTTATGGCAGGGCGGCCAGCCCCAGCATTTT
D: -
J: TRBJ1-5
size: many
V: TRBV12-3/TRBV12-4

CDR3: CASSLESSGQETQYF
DNA: TGTGCCAGCAGCTTAGAGTCTAGCGGTCAAGAGACCCAGTACTTC
D: TRBD2
J: TRBJ2-5
size: many
V: TRBV11-2

CDR3: CASSEMERAGELFF
DNA: TGTGCCAGCAGTGAAATGGAACGGGCCGGGGAGCTGTTTTTT
D: -
J: TRBJ2-2
size: many
V: TRBV2

CDR3: CASSYQSSNTEAFF
DNA: TGTGCCAGCAGTTACCAAAGCAGTAACACTGAAGCTTTCTTT
D: -
J: TRBJ1-1
size: -
V: TRBV6-2/TRBV6-3

CDR3: CATSDLSWTGELFF
DNA: TGTGCCACCAGTGATTTGAGTTGGACCGGGGAGCTGTTTTTT
D: -
J: TRBJ2-2
size: many
V: TRBV24-1

CDR3: CASGRVPGELFF
DNA: TGTGCCAGCGGACGGGTACCCGGGGAGCTGTTTTTT
D: -
J: TRBJ2-2
size: few
V: TRBV7-9

CDR3: CASSSGTSRWNEQFF
DNA: TGTGCCAGCAGCTCCGGGACTAGCCGCTGGAATGAGCAGTTCTTC
D: TRBD2
J: TRBJ2-1
size: many
V: TRBV27

CDR3: CASSDGPNTEAFF
DNA: TGCGCCAGCAGTGATGGACCGAACACTGAAGCTTTCTTT
D: -
J: TRBJ1-1
size: many
V: TRBV10-1

CDR3: CASRPRDRPFYGYTF
DNA: TGTGCCAGTAGACCCCGGGACAGACCATTCTATGGCTACACCTTT
D: TRBD1
J: TRBJ1-2
size: -
V: TRBV19

CDR3: CASSPGPGNTGELFF
DNA: TGTGCCAGCAGTCCGGGACCCGGAAACACCGGGGAGCTGTTTTTT
D: -
J: TRBJ2-2
size: many
V: TRBV27

CDR3: CASSHADGQYNEQFF
DNA: TGTGCCAGCAGCCACGCCGACGGACAGTACAATGAGCAGTTCTTC
D: -
J: TRBJ2-1
size: once
V: TRBV12-3/TRBV12-4

CDR3: CATRDNPYEQYF
DNA: TGTGCCACCCGGGACAACCCCTACGAGCAGTACTTC
D: -
J: TRBJ2-7
size: many
V: TRBV2

CDR3: CSVGQLYGYTF
DNA: TGCAGCGTTGGACAGTTATATGGCTACACCTTC
D: -
J: TRBJ1-2
size: -
V: TRBV29-1

CDR3: CASSFAGGGALNTEAFF
DNA: TGTGCCAGCAGCTTCGCGGGAGGAGGGGCCCTGAACACTGAAGCTTTCTTT
D: -
J: TRBJ1-1
size: few
V: TRBV7-4

CDR3: CASSWDEFGNSPLHF
DNA: TGCGCCAGCAGCTGGGATGAATTTGGTAATTCACCCCTCCACTTT
D: -
J: TRBJ1-6
size: many
V: TRBV5-1

CDR3: CASSEGGAKAEAFF
DNA: TGTGCCAGCAGCGAGGGGGGGGCGAAGGCTGAAGCTTTCTTT
D: -
J: TRBJ1-1
size: many
V: TRBV3-1

CDR3: CASSARGGLGETQYF
DNA: TGTGCCAGTAGTGCCCGAGGGGGCTTAGGGGAGACCCAGTACTTC
D: TRBD1
J: TRBJ2-5
size: -
V: TRBV19

CDR3: CASSQRLAGVFTDTQYF
DNA: TGTGCCAGCAGCCAACGACTAGCGGGAGTATTCACAGATACGCAGTATTTT
D: TRBD2
J: TRBJ2-3
size: few
V: TRBV9

CDR3: CASRATSGLYNEQFF
DNA: TGTGCCAGCAGAGCGACTAGCGGATTATACAATGAGCAGTTCTTC
D: TRBD2
J: TRBJ2-1
size: few
V: TRBV2

CDR3: CASSEGGVGTGELFF
DNA: TGTGCCAGCAGTGAAGGAGGGGTTGGGACCGGGGAGCTGTTTTTT
D: -
J: TRBJ2-2
size: few
V: TRBV25-1

CDR3: CASSLGTSFGTGELFF
DNA: TGTGCCAGCAGCTTAGGGACCTCCTTTGGCACCGGGGAGCTGTTTTTT
D: -
J: TRBJ2-2
size: few
V: TRBV11-1

CDR3: CASSFTENTGELFF
DNA: TGTGCCAGCAGTTTCACGGAGAACACCGGGGAGCTGTTTTTT
D: -
J: TRBJ2-2
size: many
V: TRBV12-3/TRBV12-4

CDR3: CASGYRANTEAFF
DNA: TGTGCCAGCGGGTACAGGGCGAACACTGAAGCTTTCTTT
D: -
J: TRBJ1-1
size: -
V: TRBV27

CDR3: CASSLTSATNEKLFF
DNA: TGTGCCAGCAGCTTAACTAGTGCAACTAATGAAAAACTGTTTTTT
D: -
J: TRBJ1-4
size: many
V: TRBV7-9

CDR3: CASSQGQGLYGYTF
DNA: TGTGCCAGCAGCCAAGGGCAGGGCCTCTATGGCTACACCTTC
D: -
J: TRBJ1-2
size: many
V: TRBV3-1

CDR3: CASSEWVYTADTQYF
DNA: TGTGCCAGCAGTGAATGGGTATATACGGCAGATACGCAGTATTTT
D: -
J: TRBJ2-3
size: few
V: TRBV25-1

CDR3: CASSNGHGYTF
DNA: TGTGCCAGTAGTAACGGACATGGCTACACCTTC
D: -
J: TRBJ1-2
size: -
V: TRBV19

CDR3: CASSSLTGTGLFITEAFF
DNA: TGTGCCAGCAGCTCCTTAACCGGGACAGGGTTGTTTATCACTGAAGCTTTCTTT
D: TRBD1
J: TRBJ1-1
size: many
V: TRBV7-8

CDR3: CASSLEQGNTIYF
DNA: TGTGCCAGCAGCTTGGAACAGGGAAACACCATATATTTT
D: -
J: TRBJ1-3
size: -
V: TRBV5-8

CDR3: CASSLGQHGEAFF
DNA: TGTGCCAGCAGTCTTGGACAGCACGGTGAAGCTTTCTTT
D: -
J: TRBJ1-1
size: -
V: TRBV11-1

CDR3: CASSYRGASGNYEQYF
DNA: TGTGCCAGCAGTTACCGGGGGGCTAGCGGGAACTACGAGCAGTACTTC
D: TRBD2
J: TRBJ2-7
size: many
V: TRBV6-5

CDR3: CASSRQGNYGYTF
DNA: TGTGCCAGCAGTCGACAGGGTAACTATGGCTACACCTTC
D: TRBD1
J: TRBJ1-2
size: many
V: TRBV6-1

CDR3: CASSLAIAGNTGELFF
DNA: TGTGCCAGCAGCTTAGCAATAGCGGGGAACACCGGGGAGCTGTTTTTT
D: TRBD2
J: TRBJ2-2
size: -
V: TRBV7-2

CDR3: CASSQAAGLYNQPQHF
DNA: TGTGCCAGCAGCCAAGCGGCGGGACTATACAATCAGCCCCAGCATTTT
D: -
J: TRBJ1-5
size: -
V: TRBV14

CDR3: CASSPYSESSYEQYF
DNA: TGTGCCAGCAGCCCTTACAGCGAGAGCTCCTACGAGCAGTACTTC
D: -
J: TRBJ2-7
size: many
V: TRBV9

CDR3: CAAIRTSRSSYEQYF
DNA: TGTGCCGCGATCCGGACTAGCCGGAGCTCCTACGAGCAGTACTTC
D: TRBD2
J: TRBJ2-7
size: many
V: TRBV24-1

CDR3: CASSLWGQNQPQHF
DNA: TGTGCCAGCAGCCTTTGGGGGCAAAATCAGCCCCAGCATTTT
D: -
J: TRBJ1-5
size: -
V: TRBV6-1

CDR3: CASSLFAGGGNEQFF
DNA: TGTGCCAGCAGTTTATTTGCGGGAGGGGGAAATGAGCAGTTCTTC
D: TRBD2
J: TRBJ2-1
size: many
V: TRBV28

CDR3: CASSIYESPYEQYF
DNA: TGTGCCAGCAGCATCTACGAGTCCCCCTACGAGCAGTACTTC
D: -
J: TRBJ2-7
size: many
V: TRBV7-9

CDR3: CASSSPGQEISGRWTGELFF
DNA: TGTGCCAGCAGTTCCCCCGGACAGGAGATTAGCGGGAGGTGGACCGGGGAGCTGTTTTTT
D: TRBD2
J: TRBJ2-2
size: many
V: TRBV27

CDR3: CATAPHSFHTDTQYF
DNA: TGTGCCACGGCCCCGCACTCTTTCCACACAGATACGCAGTATTTT
D: -
J: TRBJ2-3
size: -
V: TRBV24-1

CDR3: CASVLGGGLAVHEQFF
DNA: TGTGCCAGTGTGTTAGGAGGGGGGCTAGCCGTCCATGAGCAGTTCTTC
D: -
J: TRBJ2-1
size: few
V: TRBV7-2

CDR3: CASSSTLPQGAAGANVLTF
DNA: TGTGCCAGCAGTTCGACCCTCCCGCAGGGGGCTGCTGGGGCCAACGTCCTGACTTTC
D: TRBD1
J: TRBJ2-6
size: many
V: TRBV6-1

CDR3: CAWSRGENEKLFF
DNA: TGTGCCTGGAGTCGGGGGGAAAATGAAAAACTGTTTTTT
D: -
J: TRBJ1-4
size: many
V: TRBV30

CDR3: CASSLPLEGQWVRPYEQYF
DNA: TGTGCCAGCAGTTTACCACTCGAGGGGCAGTGGGTACGGCCCTACGAGCAGTACTTC
D: -
J: TRBJ2-7
size: -
V: TRBV27

CDR3: CASSPLPTGGGEQYF
DNA: TGTGCCAGCTCACCCCTTCCGACAGGGGGGGGCGAGCAGTACTTC
D: TRBD1
J: TRBJ2-7
size: -
V: TRBV18

CDR3: CASSQENRGGSYNEQFF
DNA: TGCGCCAGCAGCCAAGAAAATCGGGGGGGGTCCTACAATGAGCAGTTCTTC
D: TRBD2
J: TRBJ2-1
size: -
V: TRBV4-1

CDR3: CASVRTGAGNEQFF
DNA: TGTGCCAGCGTCAGGACAGGGGCAGGGAATGAGCAGTTCTTC
D: TRBD1
J: TRBJ2-1
size: -
V: TRBV2

CDR3: CASSPGLAEYEQFF
DNA: TGTGCCAGCAGCCCGGGACTGGCCGAGTATGAGCAGTTCTTC
D: -
J: TRBJ2-1
size: many
V: TRBV3-1

CDR3: CAISDRGSTEAFF
DNA: TGTGCCATCAGTGACAGGGGATCTACTGAAGCTTTCTTT
D: -
J: TRBJ1-1
size: few
V: TRBV10-3

CDR3: CASSRWRGRDAGELFF
DNA: TGCGCCAGCAGTCGTTGGCGCGGAAGGGACGCCGGGGAGCTGTTTTTT
D: -
J: TRBJ2-2
size: -
V: TRBV4-1

CDR3: CASSLGRGVNTEAFF
DNA: TGTGCCAGCAGTTTGGGCAGGGGGGTGAACACTGAAGCTTTCTTT
D: TRBD1
J: TRBJ1-1
size: many
V: TRBV28

CDR3: CSARVRGRALDEQFF
DNA: TGCAGTGCTAGAGTCCGCGGGAGGGCCTTGGATGAGCAGTTCTTC
D: TRBD2
J: TRBJ2-1
size: -
V: TRBV20-1